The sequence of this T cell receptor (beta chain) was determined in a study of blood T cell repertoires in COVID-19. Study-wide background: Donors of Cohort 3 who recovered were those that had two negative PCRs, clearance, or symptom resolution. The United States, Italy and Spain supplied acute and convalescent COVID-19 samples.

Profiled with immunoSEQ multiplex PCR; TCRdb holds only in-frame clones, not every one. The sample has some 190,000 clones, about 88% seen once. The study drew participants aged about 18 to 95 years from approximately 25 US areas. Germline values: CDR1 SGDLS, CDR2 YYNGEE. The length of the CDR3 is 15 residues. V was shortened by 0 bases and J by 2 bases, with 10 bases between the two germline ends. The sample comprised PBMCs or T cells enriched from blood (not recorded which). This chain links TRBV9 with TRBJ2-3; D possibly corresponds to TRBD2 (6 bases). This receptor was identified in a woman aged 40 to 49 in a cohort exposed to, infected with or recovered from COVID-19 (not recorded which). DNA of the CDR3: TGTGCCAGCAGCGTAGTCGCGGGATACACAGATACGCAGTATTTT. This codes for CASSVVAGYTDTQYF.